This T cell receptor (beta chain) derives from a study of blood T cell repertoires in COVID-19 (dated by TCRdb to 2018 to 2020). Looking at the study overall: The collaborator samples originated in the United States, Italy and Spain and spanned the acute and convalescent phases of COVID-19. The material from the prospective study consisted of cDNA or gDNA derived from T cells, B-cell-depleted T cells, or PBMCs. Subjects who had been exposed to COVID-19, were actively infected with it, or had recovered from it provided the deeply sampled blood TCRbeta repertoires that made up the dataset. A freely available public database, intended as a resource for researchers studying the immune response to SARS-CoV-2, is where the repertoires were released. The samples were drawn from two sources: the first 160 participants of the ongoing ImmuneRACE study, and 1,254 subjects contributed by 6 global collaborators. A de-identified subject ID, COVID-19 status, age in years and sex were almost always included in the sample metadata. Where available, HLA class I and class II types were obtained from metadata supplied by the sample provider rather than from assay-based typing. What the work shows at the level of the full study, not this receptor alone: The quantity of clinical and demographic metadata differed by source and by participant and was supplied without curation.

The immunoSEQ Assay, a bias-controlled multiplex PCR, was used to amplify TCRbeta CDR3 regions from genomic DNA. Per the authors' processing: The number of nucleated cells in each sample was estimated from the amplification of reference gene primers within the assay. To quantify the absolute abundance of each unique TCRbeta CDR3 rearrangement, sequence reads were collapsed and filtered. For each sample, productive Simpson clonality was calculated as the square root of Simpson's diversity index across productive rearrangements. TCRdb limited this immuneACCESS table to in-frame rearrangements with V and J called. A share of clones is missing; checked studies link under half to unresolved V genes, and the rest is unexplained. V, J and clone size reflect that table, while D and trimming were determined from the DNA. Recorded for this sample are 220,000 or so clones; about four fifths of them occurred a single time. The ten largest clones take up about 3.7% of the sample.

The germline V gene (reference sequence) yields LGHDT for CDR1 and YNNKEL for CDR2. Trimming removed 0 bases from V and 7 bases from J; the gene matches leave 7 bases unexplained. Reading from cysteine to phenylalanine, the CDR3 counts 17 amino acids. The CDR3 DNA has 51 bases and is translated from base 1. Worth noting for this clone: Its target antigen remains unknown. Per-base qualities were not stored, and no clone one base away is much larger.

Participants in the prospective study were aged roughly 18 to 100 years, lived in under 30 United States geographic areas, and enrolled through a virtual design. In the prospective study, participants were assigned to cohorts based on the clinical history participants reported in a screening survey and a study questionnaire. ImmuneRACE Cohort 3 recovered participants were defined by two consecutive negative NP/OP PCR tests, healthcare professional clearance, or symptom resolution. Mobile phlebotomists in the prospective study collected whole blood, serum and a nasopharyngeal or oropharyngeal swab from every participant. Participants in the prospective study had the option to provide additional blood draws and questionnaires over a roughly 2-month period. Before DNA extraction, blood samples from the prospective study were shipped at room temperature or frozen.

The TCR was taken from a woman in her sixties or seventies who had recovered from COVID-19. Source material: PBMCs or T cells enriched from blood (not recorded which). The sequence is built from TRBV3-1 (or the pseudogene TRBV3-2) and TRBJ1-5; the junction holds 12 bases that match TRBD1. The CDR3 here reads CASSQEWDRGRRQPQHF. The DNA is as follows: TGTGCCAGCAGCCAAGAATGGGACAGGGGGCGCCGGCAGCCCCAGCATTTT.